A single sample is the source of the 13 T cell receptor beta chains below, sequenced in a study of T cells in Graves' hyperthyroidism and ophthalmopathy. From RNA transcripts, TCR beta CDR3 regions were amplified. A set of HTBI primers served as the primers for a first-round RT-PCR of the TCR CDR3. MiXCR, applied by TCRdb to the multiplex PCR reads, yields one record per CDR3 protein. This table holds 500,000 to 600,000 distinct CDR3 sequences, over 15% found once. Sequences were obtained from blood. The origin of the receptors is a woman under 30 with Graves' hyperthyroidism.

The table lists this clonotype with a few counts. The chain carries TRBV4-3 and TRBJ1-6, with a tentative D call TRBD1 (5 bases). This CDR3 region has 17 residues. Germline values: CDR1 LGHNA, CDR2 YSLEER. V was pared by 0 bases and J by 7 bases, with 16 bases between. CDR3 nucleotides: TGCGCCAGCAGCCAAGAGGTTGGTGGGGGAGTAAATTCACCCCTCCACTTT. Residues: CASSQEVGGGVNSPLHF.

In this sample, this clonotype turned up many times. The chain combines TRBV28 with TRBJ1-5; D remains unclear. There are 14 residues in the CDR3. Trimming pared 2 bases from V and 9 bases from J, leaving 14 bases between. Germline-derived CDR1 and CDR2 are MDHEN and SYDVKM. The DNA of the CDR3 is TGTGCCAGCAGTTTACCCGGAGGAGGAATGCCCCAGCATTTT. It yields the protein CASSLPGGGMPQHF.

At least ten counts were recorded for this clonotype. The V gene is TRBV6-2 or TRBV6-3, the J gene TRBJ1-1; 8 bases agree with TRBD1. Trimming at V came to 9 bases and at J to 6 bases, leaving 18 bases not matched to a gene. This CDR3 is 16 amino acids long. Germline V gives CDR1 MNHEY, CDR2 SVGEGT. CDR3 amino acids: CASRDASSDRGPEAFF. The CDR3 nucleotides are TGTGCCAGTAGGGACGCAAGCTCAGACAGGGGACCTGAAGCTTTCTTT.

Here the CDR3 DNA reads TGTGCCAGCAGCCAAAGGGGGCCTATCTACGAGCAGTACTTC. Translating gives CASSQRGPIYEQYF. The chain couples TRBV14 to TRBJ2-7, with 7 bases lining up with TRBD1. Losses at the gene ends were 2 bases for V and 3 bases for J; bases not matched to a gene: 4. This CDR3 contains 14 residues. Looked up from germline, CDR1 is SGHDN and CDR2 is FVKESK.

This clonotype was observed at least ten times. The genes are TRBV7-2 and TRBJ2-7; D perhaps matches TRBD2 (6 bases). The germline V gene encodes CDR1 SGHTA and CDR2 FQGNSA. V was cut by 2 bases and J by 6 bases, with 8 bases left in between. The CDR3 has 12 amino acids. The CDR3 bases are TGTGCCAGCAGCTTACTAGCGCGCGAGCAGTACTTC. It codes for CASSLLAREQYF. The full variable domain, its missing parts supplied by reference TRBV7-2 and TRBJ2-7, is GAGVSQSPSNKVTEKGKDVELRCDPISGHTALYWYRQSLGQGLEFLIYFQGNSAPDKSGLPSDRFSAERTGGSVSTLTIQRTQQEDSAVYLCASSLLAREQYFGPGTRLTVT.

The genes are TRBV12-5 and TRBJ2-1; D unclear. Germline V gene data show CDR1 as LGHNT and CDR2 as FRNRAP. CDR3 size: 12 residues. Trimming left V 8 bases short and J 6 bases short, with 11 bases between. The CDR3 sequence is CASLLGSNEQFF. For the CDR3, the DNA is TGTGCTAGTCTTTTGGGATCCAATGAGCAGTTCTTC.

The chain couples TRBV6-1 to TRBJ2-7, with 11 nucleotides matching TRBD2. Looked up from germline, CDR1 is MNHNS and CDR2 is SASEGT. The CDR3 has 16 residues. J was trimmed by 6 bases and V by 6 bases; bases with no gene match: 13. The CDR3 DNA reads TGTGCCAGCAGCTTCAGACTAGCGGGGTCCATTGGCGAGCAGTACTTC. Amino acids: CASSFRLAGSIGEQYF.

This clonotype was counted at least ten times. The chain carries TRBV6-1 and TRBJ2-6, with D unclear. Germline V lookup: CDR1 MNHNS, CDR2 SASEGT. CDR3 length equals 15 residues. Trimming stripped 2 bases from V and 0 bases from J, with 5 bases between. CDR3 region: CASSEYSSGANVLTF. CDR3 nucleotides: TGTGCCAGCAGTGAATATAGCTCTGGGGCCAACGTCCTGACTTTC.

The chain recombines TRBV27 with TRBJ1-1; D possibly corresponds to TRBD1 (6 bases). Germline-derived CDR1 and CDR2 are MNHEY and SMNVEV (reference sequence). Trimming shortened V by 2 bases and J by 12 bases, and 16 bases separated the two germline ends. This CDR3 has 13 amino acids. This chain's CDR3 is CASSLKQGFGTFF. DNA for the CDR3: TGTGCCAGCAGTTTAAAACAGGGCTTCGGAACTTTCTTT.

This clonotype came up a few times. The V and J genes are TRBV5-1 and TRBJ1-4; TRBD1 is a possible D gene (5 bases). V was clipped by 4 bases and J by 0 bases, with 10 bases between them. Germline lookup yields CDR1 SGHRS and CDR2 YFSETQ. This CDR3 is 15 amino acids long. The CDR3 DNA follows: TGCGCCAGCAGCCGGGACGGCGCAACTAATGAAAAACTGTTTTTT. This codes for CASSRDGATNEKLFF.

This clonotype appeared many times. V gene TRBV6-1 combines with J gene TRBJ1-1; no firm D call. The CDR3 contains 14 residues. Trimming left V 5 bases short and J 3 bases short, with 13 bases between. CDR1 is MNHNS and CDR2 is SASEGT in the germline V gene. The CDR3 sequence is CASSTLGLHTEAFF. CDR3 sequence (DNA): TGTGCCAGCAGTACCCTTGGACTCCACACTGAAGCTTTCTTT.

In this sample, this clonotype turned up many times. J is TRBJ1-6 and V is TRBV6-2 or TRBV6-3; D perhaps matches TRBD1 (5 bases). V lost 8 bases and J lost 0, with 17 bases in between. The germline gives CDR1 MNHEY, CDR2 SVGEGT. CDR3 length: 17 residues. As DNA, the CDR3 is TGTGCCAGCTCCATCGAGGAGGGGAGCTCCTATAATTCACCCCTCCACTTT. It yields the protein CASSIEEGSSYNSPLHF.

This clonotype has a handful of counts. This rearrangement joins TRBV29-1 to TRBJ1-2; D is unresolved. V dropped 3 bases and J dropped 2 bases, with 10 bases sitting between them. The CDR3 is 13 amino acids. CDR1 is SQVTM, CDR2 ANQGSEA, per germline. The CDR3 DNA sequence: TGCAGCGTTGAGTTCAGGTCCAACTATGGCTACACCTTC. Translating it yields CSVEFRSNYGYTF.